This T cell receptor beta chain was identified in a study of human versus mouse CDR3 diversity and MHC coevolution. Study outcomes and limitations: Compared with mice, human CDR3s carried more deletions and insertions on average. A handful of MHC II alleles selected the human T cells. iCHAO1 estimated the human TCR beta repertoire at about 1.5 million clonotypes.

Concerning this clone itself: The antigen is not known.

Assay: immunoSEQ multiplex PCR; the TCRdb copy retains only in-frame clones and omits some. The repertoire holds tens of thousands of clones, with around 94% as singletons. Naive CD4 T cells, CD45RO-negative and CD62L-positive, were flow-sorted from PBMCs. V dropped 4 bases and J dropped 4; count of bases not matched to a gene: 12. The CDR3 is 16 residues long. Germline V gene data show CDR1 as MNHEY and CDR2 as SVGAGI. J is TRBJ1-2 and V is TRBV6-5; 7 bases align to TRBD1. The material sequenced was naive CD4+ T cells from blood. Subset defined: CD45RO-negative CD62L-positive naive CD4 T cells. This clonotype was obtained from a person in their sixties or seventies in good health. CDR3 DNA: TGTGCCAGCAGTTCCCCCGGCGACAGGGATCGCTATGGCTACACCTTC. This gives the protein CASSSPGDRDRYGYTF.